This note documents a single TCR beta chain sequence. The data were taken from a study of blood T cell repertoires in COVID-19. Study processing details: Cell counts per sample came from amplifying reference gene primers. Only in-frame clones appear in the TCRdb table, and some are missing; sequencing was by immunoSEQ multiplex PCR. V and J calls and clone size are given by that table; D and trimming were obtained from the DNA. The sample has roughly 100,000 clones, approximately 86% seen once. The V gene's germline CDR1 is LNHDA and CDR2 SQIVND (reference sequence). The CDR3 loop spans 14 amino acids. Trimming stripped 8 bases from V and 4 bases from J, with 12 bases between.

Input material: peripheral blood. The clonotype comes from a man in his fifties with active or convalescent COVID-19. The J gene is TRBJ2-6, the V gene TRBV19, with a weak D call TRBD1 (5 bases). In DNA form, the CDR3 reads TGTGCCAGTCGACAGAATTCGGGGGCCAACGTCCTGACTTTC. This sequence encodes CASRQNSGANVLTF.